This T cell receptor beta chain was captured in a study of identical twins' blood T cells. TCR cDNA libraries came from RNA via a modified published protocol. TCRdb redid the calling of the 5' RACE reads with MiXCR, one entry per CDR3 protein. Among around 380,000 distinct CDR3 sequences listed, about 28% were seen once. This clonotype was counted between two and nine times. Its antigen is currently unknown. The study, taken as a whole, reports: Twins shared more top CDR3 clonotypes than unrelated donors did. Out-of-frame TCRbeta clonotypes reportedly had markedly more similar V usage in twins than unrelated donors. Twins shared about as many clonotypes as their cloneset sizes predicted.

CDR3 length equals 15 residues. The ends were cut back, 5 bases at V and 2 bases at J, with 15 bases in the middle. The receptor was derived from a woman aged 18-50 years in good health. This chain connects TRBV12-3 or TRBV12-4 to TRBJ1-2; D perhaps matches TRBD1 (6 bases). Input material: PBMCs. CDR3 protein: CASSPGQPSNYGYTF. The CDR3 DNA follows: TGTGCCAGCAGTCCGGGACAACCCTCAAACTATGGCTACACCTTC.